The text below deals with one T cell receptor beta chain. Its antigen is still unknown. The sample belongs to a study of T cells in narcolepsy. Study context: Healthy controls were enrolled alongside patients with narcolepsy type 1 or type 2. Points from the study as a whole: No autoreactive T cell clone sequences appeared in some memory CD4+ repertoires.

Libraries were prepared by immunoSEQ multiplex PCR; TCRdb keeps only in-frame clonotypes and omits some of them. This sample has about 29,000 clones, with over 75% found just once. The CDR3 has 16 amino acids. The germline CDR1 and CDR2 sequences are SGHRS and YFSETQ. Trimming removed 4 bases from V and 5 bases from J, with 21 bases in between. The sequenced material came from memory (CD45RA-) CD4+ T cells from blood. The chain carries TRBV5-1 and TRBJ2-5; the D gene is possibly TRBD2 (6 bases). The origin of this receptor is a human donor in good health. The CDR3 is CASSPGIGGVGETQYF. The CDR3 bases are TGCGCCAGCAGCCCGGGCATCGGGGGAGTCGGGGAGACCCAGTACTTC.